This T cell receptor (beta chain) was recovered during a study of control samples from healthy donors and cancer patients. Produced via immunoSEQ multiplex PCR; TCRdb's table is partial and in-frame only. The sample lists some 140,000 clones; 85% to 95% were seen once. The J segment lost 5 bases and the V segment lost 3 bases, leaving 7 bases of the junction unmatched. Per germline, CDR1 KGHDR and CDR2 SFDVKD. The CDR3 is 16 amino acids. The clonotype comes from a man in his sixties with colorectal cancer. This chain joins TRBV24-1 and TRBJ2-5; 11 bases fit TRBD1. The specimen sequenced was PBMCs. The CDR3 is CATSDRDRGEVETQYF. The CDR3 bases are TGTGCCACCAGTGATCGGGACAGGGGGGAGGTGGAGACCCAGTACTTC.